These 9 T cell receptor beta chains were sequenced from one sample in a study of OX40 agonist ivuxolimab in advanced cancers. Repertoires were generated with immunoSEQ multiplex PCR, while TCRdb's copy carries only in-frame clones and drops some. The sample lists 61,000 or so clones, 86% occurring once. Sequencing used CD4+ or CD8+ T cells sorted from blood, obtained in a trial of the OX40 agonist ivuxolimab. Receptors were obtained from an adult with an advanced solid tumor such as melanoma, head and neck, liver or kidney cancer.

This chain uses TRBV7-9 with TRBJ2-2; the match to TRBD1 covers 7 bases. V lost 5 bases and J lost 6; bases outside the gene matches: 3. This CDR3 contains 13 residues. CDR1 and CDR2 from the germline V gene are SEHNR and FQNEAQ (reference sequence). CDR3 bases: TGTGCCAGCAGCCCTACAGGGGCCGGGGAGCTGTTTTTT. Amino acids: CASSPTGAGELFF.

The CDR3 loop reads CASSLVGQGSGNTIYF. CDR3 coding DNA: TGCGCCAGCAGCTTGGTTGGACAGGGGTCTGGAAACACCATATATTTT. This rearrangement joins TRBV5-1 to TRBJ1-3; TRBD1 agrees at 9 bases. The CDR3 runs 16 residues. The ends lost 0 bases at V and 1 base at J; junction bases unmatched: 2. CDR1 and CDR2 from the germline V gene are SGHRS and YFSETQ.

CDR3 protein: CASRSGLARNTEAFF. CDR3 in DNA: TGTGCCAGCAGGTCGGGACTGGCGAGGAACACTGAAGCTTTCTTT. The rearrangement joins TRBV7-9 to TRBJ1-1; the D gene is possibly TRBD1 (5 bases). This CDR3 has 15 residues. Germline CDR1 and CDR2: SEHNR and FQNEAQ (reference sequence). V lost 6 bases and J lost 1, with 15 bases in between. The full variable domain, with the rest looked up from reference TRBV7-9 and TRBJ1-1, is DTGVSQNPRHKITKRGQNVTFRCDPISEHNRLYWYRQTLGQGPEFLTYFQNEAQLEKSRLLSDRFSAERPKGSFSTLEIQRTEQGDSAMYLCASRSGLARNTEAFFGQGTRLTVV.

The rearrangement links TRBV11-2 to TRBJ2-5; 7 bases agree with TRBD2. The CDR3 contains 14 residues. With V trimmed by 3 bases and J by 5 bases, 6 bases remained unmatched. Germline V lookup: CDR1 SGHAT, CDR2 FQNNGV. The CDR3 nucleotides are TGTGCCAGCAGCTTCCCTAGCGGTGGGGAGACCCAGTACTTC. It is translated as CASSFPSGGETQYF.

Details on this clone: The limits of the CDR3 on the DNA are not certain, so only TCRdb's listed CDR3 is given. The chain has TRBV5-1 and TRBJ2-2; TRBD2 is the table's D call and was not checked against the DNA. Ends included, the CDR3 has 17 residues. Germline V gene data show CDR1 as SGHRS and CDR2 as YFSETQ. This CDR3 is CASSPPGGTPRPGSCFF.

The CDR3 DNA sequence: TGTGCCAGCAGCAAAGAGGGGGCGCGCATAACTGAAGCTTTCTTT. Residues: CASSKEGARITEAFF. The rearrangement uses TRBV5-4 and TRBJ1-1; 7 bases map to TRBD1. The CDR3 spans 15 residues. The germline CDR1 and CDR2 sequences are SGHNT and YYREEE (reference sequence). The V gene end was trimmed by 4 bases and the J gene end by 5 bases; junction bases not matched to a gene: 11.

V usage is TRBV6-1 and J usage is TRBJ2-5; possibly TRBD1 for D (5 bases). This CDR3 contains 14 residues. V dropped 2 bases and J dropped 5 bases, with 12 bases sitting between them. Germline V CDR1 and CDR2: MNHNS, SASEGT. CDR3 sequence reads: CASSERPGKETQYF. The DNA of the CDR3 is TGTGCCAGCAGTGAAAGGCCAGGGAAGGAGACCCAGTACTTC.

The CDR3 is CASSHNTGELFF. CDR3 bases: TGTGCCAGCAGCCACAACACCGGGGAGCTGTTTTTT. This chain connects TRBV7-3 to TRBJ2-2; no clear D gene. From germline, CDR1 is SGHTA and CDR2 FQGTGA. Deletions cut 5 bases from V and 2 bases from J, with 3 bases between. The CDR3 runs to 12 residues.

A single count supports this clone. The gene calls are TRBV5-1 and TRBJ2-7, with a tentative D call TRBD1 (7 bases). The V end lost 2 bases, the J end lost 6 bases, and 15 bases lay between the germline ends. This CDR3 contains 14 residues. CDR1 SGHRS and CDR2 YFSETQ come from the germline V gene. DNA for the CDR3: TGCGCCAGCAGCTTAGACAGGGCAGCGGGCGAGCAGTACTTC. It is translated as CASSLDRAAGEQYF.